A selection of T cell receptor beta chains follows, all from one sample in a study of blood T cells in healthy people across ages. Using its own MiXCR run on the 5' RACE reads, TCRdb lists one record per CDR3 protein. Of hundreds of thousands of distinct CDR3 sequences in the sample, 56% were seen once. The source material was blood. The receptor source for this set is a man aged 40-55 years in good health. The CDR3 runs from the conserved cysteine through the conserved F or W. The order of the fields is clone size, V gene, D gene, J gene, CDR3 protein, CDR3 DNA. The D gene is left open where the match is weak. Only some rows state a clone size, as once, few, many or a class for expanded clones.

abundance: -; v_gene: TRBV9; d_gene: TRBD2; j_gene: TRBJ2-1; CDR3aa: CASSVSGSVNEQFF; CDR3nt: TGTGCCAGCAGCGTTAGCGGGAGCGTCAATGAGCAGTTCTTC
abundance: -; v_gene: TRBV20-1; d_gene: TRBD2; j_gene: TRBJ2-3; CDR3aa: CSASPRAGVKKQYF; CDR3nt: TGCAGTGCTAGCCCACGGGCGGGGGTGAAGAAGCAGTATTTT
abundance: many; v_gene: TRBV28; d_gene: -; j_gene: TRBJ2-7; CDR3aa: CASSSHYEQYF; CDR3nt: TGTGCCAGCAGTTCGCACTACGAGCAGTACTTC
abundance: -; v_gene: TRBV20-1; d_gene: -; j_gene: TRBJ2-7; CDR3aa: CSALPRRDGNYEQYF; CDR3nt: TGCAGTGCCCTCCCCCGTCGGGACGGGAACTACGAGCAGTACTTC
abundance: -; v_gene: TRBV5-1; d_gene: -; j_gene: TRBJ2-3; CDR3aa: CASSRAGTVTDTQYF; CDR3nt: TGCGCCAGCAGCCGAGCCGGGACGGTCACAGATACGCAGTATTTT
abundance: once; v_gene: TRBV6-2/TRBV6-3; d_gene: TRBD2; j_gene: TRBJ2-5; CDR3aa: CASCSGGQETQYF; CDR3nt: TGTGCCAGCTGTAGCGGGGGGCAAGAGACCCAGTACTTC
abundance: -; v_gene: TRBV12-3/TRBV12-4; d_gene: -; j_gene: TRBJ2-5; CDR3aa: CASTLSTGEAYF; CDR3nt: TGTGCCAGCACTCTTTCAACAGGGGAGGCGTACTTC
abundance: few; v_gene: TRBV9; d_gene: -; j_gene: TRBJ2-3; CDR3aa: CASSVAGGADTQYF; CDR3nt: TGTGCCAGCAGCGTAGCGGGGGGCGCAGATACGCAGTATTTT
abundance: few; v_gene: TRBV4-3; d_gene: TRBD1; j_gene: TRBJ2-7; CDR3aa: CASSDAGGGEQYF; CDR3nt: TGCGCCAGCAGTGACGCAGGGGGCGGCGAGCAGTACTTC
abundance: -; v_gene: TRBV29-1; d_gene: -; j_gene: TRBJ1-5; CDR3aa: CSATRGPGQPQHF; CDR3nt: TGCAGCGCAACGCGGGGACCGGGACAGCCCCAGCATTTT
abundance: -; v_gene: TRBV4-2; d_gene: -; j_gene: TRBJ1-2; CDR3aa: CASSQEIDLTYGYTF; CDR3nt: TGTGCCAGCAGCCAAGAGATCGACTTAACGTATGGCTACACCTTC
abundance: -; v_gene: TRBV12-3/TRBV12-4; d_gene: -; j_gene: TRBJ1-6; CDR3aa: CASSRTGHLGSPLHF; CDR3nt: TGTGCCAGCAGCCGTACGGGACACCTGGGATCACCCCTCCACTTT
abundance: -; v_gene: TRBV7-9; d_gene: TRBD1; j_gene: TRBJ1-1; CDR3aa: CASSKQGASWSYTEAFF; CDR3nt: TGTGCCAGCAGCAAACAGGGGGCGAGTTGGTCTTACACTGAAGCTTTCTTT
abundance: -; v_gene: TRBV4-1; d_gene: -; j_gene: TRBJ2-5; CDR3aa: CASSYEGLTLNYQETQYF; CDR3nt: TGCGCCAGCAGTTACGAAGGTTTAACGTTAAATTACCAAGAGACCCAGTACTTC
abundance: -; v_gene: TRBV24-1; d_gene: TRBD2; j_gene: TRBJ2-1; CDR3aa: CATSDKLEREGSYNEQFF; CDR3nt: TGTGCCACCAGTGATAAGCTAGAGCGGGAGGGCTCCTACAATGAGCAGTTCTTC
abundance: few; v_gene: TRBV11-2; d_gene: -; j_gene: TRBJ2-3; CDR3aa: CASSSPLVSQGGTQYF; CDR3nt: TGTGCCAGCAGCTCTCCCCTAGTTTCCCAGGGGGGTACGCAGTATTTT
abundance: -; v_gene: TRBV7-9; d_gene: TRBD1; j_gene: TRBJ2-1; CDR3aa: CASSLSGGSFNEQFF; CDR3nt: TGTGCCAGCAGCTTGTCAGGGGGCAGTTTCAATGAGCAGTTCTTC
abundance: -; v_gene: TRBV10-3; d_gene: TRBD1; j_gene: TRBJ2-7; CDR3aa: CAIRTGGSTYEQYF; CDR3nt: TGTGCCATCAGAACAGGGGGCTCCACCTACGAGCAGTACTTC
abundance: -; v_gene: TRBV7-6; d_gene: -; j_gene: TRBJ2-7; CDR3aa: CASSLGPSGQGLTYEQYF; CDR3nt: TGTGCCAGCAGCTTAGGACCTAGTGGGCAGGGGCTAACCTACGAGCAGTACTTC
abundance: -; v_gene: TRBV20-1; d_gene: TRBD1; j_gene: TRBJ1-4; CDR3aa: CSAPDRATNEKLFF; CDR3nt: TGCAGTGCTCCGGACAGGGCAACTAATGAAAAACTGTTTTTT
abundance: -; v_gene: TRBV5-1; d_gene: TRBD1; j_gene: TRBJ2-4; CDR3aa: CASSLYGTGGGLRYF; CDR3nt: TGCGCCAGCAGCTTGTACGGGACAGGGGGTGGTCTTCGGTACTTC
abundance: few; v_gene: TRBV20-1; d_gene: -; j_gene: TRBJ2-1; CDR3aa: CSASVTALGNEQFF; CDR3nt: TGCAGTGCTAGCGTGACTGCGTTGGGGAATGAGCAGTTCTTC
abundance: once; v_gene: TRBV20-1; d_gene: TRBD1; j_gene: TRBJ2-1; CDR3aa: CSASRTGFYSEQFF; CDR3nt: TGCAGTGCTAGCCGGACAGGGTTTTATAGTGAGCAGTTCTTC
abundance: -; v_gene: TRBV12-3/TRBV12-4; d_gene: -; j_gene: TRBJ1-1; CDR3aa: CASSIGVKNTEAFF; CDR3nt: TGTGCCAGCAGTATAGGAGTGAAGAACACTGAAGCTTTCTTT